The 3 T cell receptor beta chains given below trace back to one sample, sequenced in a study of OX40 agonist ivuxolimab in advanced cancers. Only in-frame clones appear in the TCRdb table, and some are missing; sequencing was by immunoSEQ multiplex PCR. The sample has 45,000 to 50,000 clones; around 89% are singletons. This specimen was CD4+ or CD8+ T cells sorted from blood, taken in a trial of the OX40 agonist ivuxolimab. Receptors were obtained from an adult with an advanced solid tumor such as melanoma, head and neck, liver or kidney cancer.

The chain combines TRBV6-5 with TRBJ2-3, with D perhaps given as TRBD1 or TRBD2 (5 bases each). Germline V lookup: CDR1 MNHEY, CDR2 SVGAGI. The CDR3 is 12 residues long. Trimming left V 5 bases short and J 8 bases short, with 11 bases between. In DNA, the CDR3 is TGTGCCAGCAGTCAGCCGAGGGGTACGCAGTATTTT. Residues: CASSQPRGTQYF.

CDR3: CASSLSMEGDSGELFF. As DNA, the CDR3 is TGTGCCAGCAGCTTGTCGATGGAAGGCGATTCGGGGGAGCTGTTTTTT. V and J are TRBV5-6 and TRBJ2-2; D gene ambiguous. Trimming took off 1 base at V and 8 bases at J, with 18 bases between the two ends. This CDR3 is 16 amino acids long. Germline V lookup: CDR1 SGHDT, CDR2 YYEEEE.

This sequence joins TRBV6-1 and TRBJ2-7, with D possibly TRBD1 on 5 matching bases. This CDR3 spans 12 amino acids. Trimming took 7 bases from V and 5 from J, leaving 12 bases between them. Germline lookup yields CDR1 MNHNS and CDR2 SASEGT. The CDR3 reads CASTQGLNEQYF. The CDR3 nucleotides are TGTGCCAGCACGCAGGGCCTAAACGAGCAGTACTTC.